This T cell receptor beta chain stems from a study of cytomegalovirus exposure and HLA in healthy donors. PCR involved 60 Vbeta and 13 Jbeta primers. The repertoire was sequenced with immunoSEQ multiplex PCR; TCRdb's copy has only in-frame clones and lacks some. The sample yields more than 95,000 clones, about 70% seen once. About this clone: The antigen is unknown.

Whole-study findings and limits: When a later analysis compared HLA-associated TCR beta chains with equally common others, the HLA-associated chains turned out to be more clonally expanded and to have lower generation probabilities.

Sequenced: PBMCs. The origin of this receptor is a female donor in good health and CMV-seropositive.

DNA of the CDR3: TGCGCCAGCAGCCAACCGAGGACTAGTAGTGATTCAGATACGCAGTATTTT. It codes for CASSQPRTSSDSDTQYF. The chain couples TRBV4-1 to TRBJ2-3; 7 bases are shared with TRBD2. The CDR3 runs 17 residues. Unmatched junction bases numbered 12, after V lost 2 bases and J lost 4 bases. From germline, CDR1 is MGHRA and CDR2 YSYEKL.